The 18 T cell receptor beta chains below all came from one sample that was sequenced in a study of Ad26.COV2.S vaccination and SARS-CoV-2 variants. Generated by immunoSEQ multiplex PCR, the TCRdb table keeps only in-frame clones and is missing some. The sample holds around 100,000 clones, about 78% seen once. The sequenced sample was peripheral blood, obtained after recovery from COVID-19. The receptor source for this set is a human donor who had recovered from COVID-19.

This chain connects TRBV28 to TRBJ2-7; perhaps D is TRBD1 or TRBD2 (6 bases each). The V end lost 6 bases, the J end lost 4 bases, and 16 bases lay between the germline ends. The CDR3 sequence is 14 residues long. The germline gives CDR1 MDHEN, CDR2 SYDVKM. The CDR3 loop is CASSNPGAEYEQYF. The CDR3 DNA reads as TGTGCCAGCAGCAACCCGGGGGCCGAGTACGAGCAGTACTTC.

The J gene is TRBJ1-4, the V gene TRBV7-2; D uncertain. The V and J ends lost 3 bases and 8 bases respectively, with 10 bases between them. Looked up from germline, CDR1 is SGHTA and CDR2 is FQGNSA. CDR3 size: 13 residues. The CDR3 sequence: CASSFQNGEKLFF. Written as DNA, the CDR3 is TGTGCCAGCAGCTTCCAAAATGGGGAAAAACTGTTTTTT.

The chain couples TRBV3-1 (or the pseudogene TRBV3-2) to TRBJ2-3; TRBD2 agrees at 7 bases. Germline CDR1 reads LGHDT; CDR2 reads YNNKEL (reference sequence). The CDR3 loop spans 16 amino acids. V lost 1 base to trimming and J lost 2 bases; unmatched junction nucleotides: 6. CDR3 coding DNA: TGTGCCAGCAGCCAAGGTCGGGACTACATCACAGATACGCAGTATTTT. As protein: CASSQGRDYITDTQYF.

The chain carries TRBV5-1 and TRBJ2-7, with TRBD1 matching 7 bases. The CDR3 has 15 residues. The junction had 9 bases not matched to a gene; V was cut back by 4 bases and J by 2 bases. CDR1 and CDR2 (germline): SGHRS, YFSETQ. CDR3 in amino acids: CASSEGIGQAYEQYF. The CDR3 DNA is TGCGCCAGCAGCGAGGGGATTGGACAGGCCTACGAGCAGTACTTC.

This clone came up many times. This chain joins TRBV30 and TRBJ1-2; a possible D gene is TRBD1 (6 bases). V was trimmed by 4 bases and J by 0 bases, leaving 9 bases between them. CDR1 and CDR2 from the germline V gene are GTSNPN and SVGIG (reference sequence). This CDR3 spans 13 amino acids. CDR3 DNA sequence: TGTGCCTGGAACTCAGGGGCTAACTATGGCTACACCTTC. As protein: CAWNSGANYGYTF.

V usage is TRBV3-1 (or the pseudogene TRBV3-2) and J usage is TRBJ1-1; D unclear. Germline V lookup: CDR1 LGHDT, CDR2 YNNKEL (reference sequence). The CDR3 is 12 residues long. V was clipped by 4 bases and J by 2 bases, with 5 bases between them. The CDR3 reads CASSRENTEAFF. Written as DNA, the CDR3 is TGTGCCAGCAGCCGTGAAAACACTGAAGCTTTCTTT.

V and J are TRBV6-6 and TRBJ2-7, with D hard to call. CDR3 length: 14 residues. Germline V lookup: CDR1 MNHNY, CDR2 SVGAGI (reference sequence). Trimming took off 2 bases at V and 0 bases at J, with 8 bases between the two ends. CDR3 residues: CASSYGFGSYEQYF. In nucleotides, the CDR3 is TGTGCCAGCAGTTACGGGTTCGGCTCCTACGAGCAGTACTTC.

The CDR3, as DNA: TGTGCCAGCAGCCCCTTCGGGGGCGGAAACACCATATATTTT. This gives the protein CASSPFGGGNTIYF. The chain recombines TRBV3-1 (or the pseudogene TRBV3-2) with TRBJ1-3, with D maybe TRBD1 (6 bases). Germline lookup yields CDR1 LGHDT and CDR2 YNNKEL (reference sequence). The CDR3 sequence is 14 residues long. V shed 4 bases and J shed 4 bases, with 11 bases lying between them.

The chain uses TRBV30 and TRBJ2-7; possibly TRBD2 for D (5 bases). Germline CDR1 is GTSNPN and CDR2 is SVGIG (reference sequence). The CDR3 loop spans 11 amino acids. V gave up 8 bases and J gave up 6 bases, with 14 bases separating them. The CDR3 loop is CAGRGYGEQYF. The CDR3 coding sequence is TGTGCCGGGCGAGGGTATGGCGAGCAGTACTTC.

This rearrangement joins TRBV11-2 to TRBJ1-1, with D unclear. CDR1 is SGHAT and CDR2 is FQNNGV in the germline V gene. This CDR3 has 14 residues. V lost 0 bases to trimming and J lost 1 base, with 6 bases between them. The DNA for the CDR3 is TGTGCCAGCAGCTTAGATCGACAGAACACTGAAGCTTTCTTT. It translates to CASSLDRQNTEAFF.

The genes are TRBV5-1 and TRBJ2-7; 11 bases are shared with TRBD2. Germline V lookup: CDR1 SGHRS, CDR2 YFSETQ. CDR3 length: 13 residues. Trimming cost V 7 bases and J 4 bases; bases outside gene matches: 4. CDR3: CASSTSGTYEQYF. As DNA, the CDR3 is TGCGCCAGCTCGACTAGCGGGACTTACGAGCAGTACTTC.

This clone appeared a single time. This sequence joins TRBV30 and TRBJ2-7, with 11 bases identical to TRBD1. Unmatched junction bases numbered 4, after V lost 0 bases and J lost 3 bases. This CDR3 has 15 amino acids. Germline V gives CDR1 GTSNPN, CDR2 SVGIG (reference sequence). CDR3 in amino acids: CAWSVEGQGGYEQYF. For the CDR3, the DNA is TGTGCCTGGAGTGTAGAGGGACAGGGGGGCTACGAGCAGTACTTC. The full variable domain, with the rest looked up from reference TRBV30 and TRBJ2-7, is SQTIHQWPATLVQPVGSPLSLECTVEGTSNPNLYWYRQAAGRGLQLLFYSVGIGQISSEVPQNLSASRPQDRQFILSSKKLLLSDSGFYLCAWSVEGQGGYEQYFGPGTRLTVT.

This clone was counted a single time. This chain connects TRBV5-5 to TRBJ2-2; 7 positions agree with TRBD2. The V gene's germline CDR1 is SGHKS and CDR2 YYEKEE (reference sequence). V shed 2 bases and J 6 bases; nucleotides not matched to a gene: 4. The CDR3 runs to 14 residues. CDR3 sequence: CASSFSTSSGELFF. In DNA form, the CDR3 reads TGTGCCAGCAGCTTCTCGACTAGCTCCGGGGAGCTGTTTTTT.

This chain joins TRBV5-1 and TRBJ2-3; the match to TRBD1 covers 9 bases. Germline trimming cut 4 bases from V and 7 bases from J; bases unmatched to any gene: 16. The CDR3 covers 17 residues. The V gene's germline CDR1 is SGHRS and CDR2 YFSETQ. CDR3 bases: TGCGCCAGCAGCCTATTGGGGACAGGGTACCCTGAAAATACGCAGTATTTT. Amino acids: CASSLLGTGYPENTQYF.

This clone was detected once. The J gene is TRBJ1-1, the V gene TRBV7-9, with a weak D call TRBD1 (5 bases). V was clipped by 1 base and J by 3 bases, with 12 bases between them. Germline V gene sequence: CDR1 SEHNR, CDR2 FQNEAQ (reference sequence). The CDR3 runs to 15 residues. The CDR3 loop is CASSLGLGGDTEAFF. The CDR3 region has the DNA TGTGCCAGCAGCTTAGGGCTTGGAGGGGACACTGAAGCTTTCTTT.

The chain uses TRBV20-1 and TRBJ2-5; possible D gene TRBD2, 5 bases. The CDR3 loop spans 11 amino acids. The V and J ends lost 2 bases and 7 bases respectively, with 8 bases between them. Germline V lookup: CDR1 DFQATT, CDR2 SNEGSKA (reference sequence). The CDR3 bases are TGCAGTGCTAGACGGGAAGGGACCCAGTACTTC. Translated, it gives CSARREGTQYF.

The V gene is TRBV5-4, the J gene TRBJ2-3; D possibly matches TRBD1 or TRBD2 (5 bases each). The ends were cut back, 3 bases at V and 1 base at J, with 9 bases in the middle. The length of the CDR3 is 14 residues. CDR1 is SGHNT, CDR2 YYREEE, per germline (reference sequence). The CDR3 region is CASSSGQGTDTQYF. CDR3 nucleotide sequence: TGTGCCAGCAGCTCGGGGCAGGGCACAGATACGCAGTATTTT.

The chain joins TRBV28 to TRBJ1-2, with a possible D match to TRBD1 (6 bases). The CDR3 is 14 residues long. Germline CDR1 is MDHEN and CDR2 is SYDVKM. Trimming removed 4 bases at V and 0 bases at J, with 9 bases between. CDR3 sequence (DNA): TGTGCCAGCAGTTCCGGACAGCCTAACTATGGCTACACCTTC. Its protein product is CASSSGQPNYGYTF.